Each of the 19 T cell receptor beta chains below was sequenced from the same sample in a study of identifying expanded T cells in peripheral blood (dated by TCRdb to between 2018 and 2021). Libraries were constructed by the immunoSEQ multiplex PCR assay. TCRdb provides this immuneACCESS table in a form limited to in-frame rearrangements. Some clones are lacking; in checked studies, under half of them reflect an unresolved V gene, and why the rest are absent is not known. Present in this sample are approximately 100,000 clones, approximately 88% of which were seen just once. The ten largest clones add up to about a sixth of the sample. Input material: blood. The source is a person aged 18 to 70 in good health.

The chain carries TRBV10-3 and TRBJ2-5; D might be TRBD1 or TRBD2, each matching 5 bases. Looked up from germline, CDR1 is ENHRY and CDR2 is SYGVKD. The ends were cut back, 2 bases at V and 0 bases at J, with 13 bases in the middle. This CDR3 contains 16 residues. This chain's CDR3 is CAISEGFGTDQETQYF. Here the CDR3 DNA reads TGTGCCATCAGTGAGGGATTCGGGACGGACCAAGAGACCCAGTACTTC.

This rearrangement joins TRBV5-1 to TRBJ2-5; TRBD2 matches at 8 bases. The CDR3 loop spans 18 amino acids. In germline, CDR1 is SGHRS, CDR2 YFSETQ. With 0 bases clipped from V and 5 bases from J, the junction kept 15 bases outside the gene matches. The CDR3 region is CASSLAPGGGPFGETQYF. CDR3 sequence (DNA): TGCGCCAGCAGCTTGGCCCCGGGGGGGGGCCCGTTCGGTGAGACCCAGTACTTC.

The chain is built from TRBV10-2 and TRBJ1-5; D remains unclear. V was trimmed by 10 bases and J by 4 bases, leaving 14 bases between them. Germline CDR1 WSHSY, CDR2 SAAADI. The CDR3 length is 13 residues. The CDR3 region has the DNA TGCGCCATAGGTACGGGATTTAATCAGCCCCAGCATTTT. This gives the protein CAIGTGFNQPQHF.

The chain employs TRBV28 and TRBJ1-2; 8 positions agree with TRBD1. The V and J ends lost 10 bases and 8 bases, in that order; junction bases with no gene match: 9. The CDR3 length is 12 residues. From germline, CDR1 is MDHEN and CDR2 SYDVKM. CDR3 region: CAIRDRTRGYTF. For the CDR3, the DNA is TGTGCCATCAGGGACAGGACACGCGGCTACACCTTC.

This clone was seen just once. V and J are TRBV29-1 and TRBJ2-3, with TRBD2 matching over 7 bases. V was clipped by 7 bases and J by 4 bases; unmatched bases: 8. Germline lookup yields CDR1 SQVTM and CDR2 ANQGSEA. This CDR3 is 13 amino acids long. The CDR3 DNA sequence: TGCAGCGCTCTGACTAGCAGGGCAGATACGCAGTATTTT. Translated, it gives CSALTSRADTQYF.

This clone showed up just once. V usage is TRBV6-5 and J usage is TRBJ2-3; D not resolved. This CDR3 comprises 13 residues. V lost 2 bases to trimming and J lost 2 bases, with 5 bases between them. Per the germline V gene, CDR1 is MNHEY and CDR2 is SVGAGI. CDR3 DNA sequence: TGTGCCAGCAGTTACGACAACACAGATACGCAGTATTTT. Translating gives CASSYDNTDTQYF.

CDR3 DNA sequence: TGTGCCAGCAGTTTATCGACGACTAGTACCGGGGAGCTGTTTTTT. Translation gives CASSLSTTSTGELFF. The gene calls are TRBV27 and TRBJ2-2; D perhaps matches TRBD2 (6 bases). V was clipped by 0 bases and J by 5 bases, with 10 bases between them. The germline V gene encodes CDR1 MNHEY and CDR2 SMNVEV (reference sequence). The CDR3 extends over 15 amino acids.

This chain connects TRBV9 to TRBJ2-7; a weak D match, TRBD2 (5 bases). Germline lookup yields CDR1 SGDLS and CDR2 YYNGEE. The CDR3 is 16 residues long. V was pared by 2 bases and J by 2 bases, with 17 bases between. CDR3 in amino acids: CASSVDSRLFPYEQYF. The CDR3 DNA sequence: TGTGCCAGCAGCGTGGACTCGCGACTCTTCCCCTACGAGCAGTACTTC.

This clone was seen once. This chain links TRBV5-1 with TRBJ1-2, with D unresolved. Between the trimmed V and J ends, which lost 3 bases and 5 bases, there was a span of 11 bases. CDR3 length: 13 residues. Germline V gene lookup returns CDR1 SGHRS and CDR2 YFSETQ. CDR3 nucleotides: TGCGCCAGCAGCTCTCCCGAGGGTTATGGCTACACCTTC. This sequence encodes CASSSPEGYGYTF.

V gene TRBV28 combines with J gene TRBJ1-6; 8 bases are shared with TRBD1. Germline V gives CDR1 MDHEN, CDR2 SYDVKM. This CDR3 has 14 amino acids. Losses at the gene ends were 6 bases for V and 9 bases for J; bases not matched to a gene: 7. The CDR3 sequence is CASSTQGAGSPLHF. The DNA for the CDR3 is TGTGCCAGCAGCACTCAGGGGGCAGGTTCACCCCTCCACTTT.

This clone was seen at least ten times. This chain uses TRBV10-3 with TRBJ1-2; TRBD1 is a possible D gene (5 bases). Germline assignment: CDR1 ENHRY and CDR2 SYGVKD. V was cut by 4 bases and J by 5 bases, with 8 bases left in between. This CDR3 comprises 12 residues. The CDR3: CAISVQDYGYTF. In nucleotides, the CDR3 is TGTGCCATCAGTGTACAGGATTATGGCTACACCTTC.

The gene calls are TRBV4-3 and TRBJ1-5, with D hard to call. Germline V gene data show CDR1 as LGHNA and CDR2 as YSLEER. The CDR3 totals 15 residues. V was shortened by 0 bases and J by 3 bases, with 9 bases between the two germline ends. CDR3: CASSQDVLFNQPQHF. The CDR3 coding sequence is TGCGCCAGCAGCCAAGATGTTCTCTTCAATCAGCCCCAGCATTTT.

The chain links TRBV19 to TRBJ1-2; TRBD1 is a possible D gene (6 bases). Germline V lookup: CDR1 LNHDA, CDR2 SQIVND (reference sequence). The CDR3 is made up of 13 amino acids. Between the trimmed V and J ends, which lost 7 bases and 4 bases, there was a span of 13 bases. The CDR3 nucleotides are TGTGCCAGTACCCCGCAGGGGACCTATGGCTACACCTTC. Protein product: CASTPQGTYGYTF.

The CDR3 here is CACRQGLLGYTF. DNA of the CDR3: TGTGCCTGCCGACAGGGGCTTTTAGGCTACACCTTC. This chain links TRBV6-5 with TRBJ1-2, with 8 bases matching TRBD1. CDR3 length: 12 amino acids. The germline V gene has CDR1 MNHEY and CDR2 SVGAGI. V shed 11 bases, J shed 8 bases, and the junction held 10 bases outside the gene matches.

This rearrangement joins TRBV6-1 to TRBJ1-2, with a possible D match to TRBD1 (6 bases). V lost 1 base and J 8 bases, leaving 11 bases between the germline ends. The CDR3 is made up of 13 amino acids. The germline V gene encodes CDR1 MNHNS and CDR2 SASEGT. This chain's CDR3 is CASSEGRGAGYTF. The DNA for the CDR3 is TGTGCCAGCAGTGAAGGTCGGGGGGCCGGCTACACCTTC.

The chain recombines TRBV7-9 with TRBJ1-2, with TRBD1 matching over 9 bases. V shed 8 bases and J 8 bases; nucleotides not matched to a gene: 6. The CDR3 sequence is 12 residues long. Germline V CDR1 and CDR2: SEHNR, FQNEAQ (reference sequence). The CDR3 DNA reads as TGTGCCAGCTTGGGACAGGGAGAAGGCTACACCTTC. It codes for CASLGQGEGYTF.

The chain combines TRBV27 with TRBJ1-5, with D tentatively TRBD1 (5 bases). In germline, CDR1 is MNHEY, CDR2 SMNVEV (reference sequence). V was cut by 3 bases and J by 4 bases, with 10 bases left in between. This CDR3 comprises 14 residues. The CDR3 here is CASSFGGWNQPQHF. In DNA, the CDR3 is TGTGCCAGCAGTTTCGGGGGGTGGAATCAGCCCCAGCATTTT.

V is TRBV6-6 and J is TRBJ1-6, with 8 bases that match TRBD1. V dropped 4 bases and J dropped 7; count of bases not matched to a gene: 3. Germline V gene data show CDR1 as MNHNY and CDR2 as SVGAGI (reference sequence). The length of the CDR3 is 14 residues. The CDR3 DNA reads TGTGCCAGCAGTTCCGGGACAGGCAATTCACCCCTCCACTTT. It codes for CASSSGTGNSPLHF.

This chain connects TRBV11-2 to TRBJ1-6; D not certain. This CDR3 comprises 13 residues. With 5 bases removed from V and 9 bases from J, the gap between germline ends came to 11 bases. The V gene's germline CDR1 is SGHAT and CDR2 FQNNGV. The CDR3 bases are TGTGCCAGCAGCCCCGACTTGGGTTCACCCCTCCACTTT. Amino acids: CASSPDLGSPLHF.